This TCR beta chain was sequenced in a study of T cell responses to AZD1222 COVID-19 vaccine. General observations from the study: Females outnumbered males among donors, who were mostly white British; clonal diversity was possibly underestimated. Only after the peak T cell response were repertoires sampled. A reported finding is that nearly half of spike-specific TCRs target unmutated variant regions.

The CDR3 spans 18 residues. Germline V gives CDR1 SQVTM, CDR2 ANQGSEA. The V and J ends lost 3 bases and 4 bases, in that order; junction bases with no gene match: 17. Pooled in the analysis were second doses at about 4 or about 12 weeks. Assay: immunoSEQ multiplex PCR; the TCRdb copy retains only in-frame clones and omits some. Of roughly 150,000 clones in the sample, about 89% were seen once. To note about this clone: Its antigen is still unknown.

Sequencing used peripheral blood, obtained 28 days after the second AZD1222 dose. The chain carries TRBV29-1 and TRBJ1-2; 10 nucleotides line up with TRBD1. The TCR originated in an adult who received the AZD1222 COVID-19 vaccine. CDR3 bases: TGCAGCGTTGATTTCTCGGCCGGGACAGGGGCGTTTTTCTATGGCTACACCTTC. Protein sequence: CSVDFSAGTGAFFYGYTF.